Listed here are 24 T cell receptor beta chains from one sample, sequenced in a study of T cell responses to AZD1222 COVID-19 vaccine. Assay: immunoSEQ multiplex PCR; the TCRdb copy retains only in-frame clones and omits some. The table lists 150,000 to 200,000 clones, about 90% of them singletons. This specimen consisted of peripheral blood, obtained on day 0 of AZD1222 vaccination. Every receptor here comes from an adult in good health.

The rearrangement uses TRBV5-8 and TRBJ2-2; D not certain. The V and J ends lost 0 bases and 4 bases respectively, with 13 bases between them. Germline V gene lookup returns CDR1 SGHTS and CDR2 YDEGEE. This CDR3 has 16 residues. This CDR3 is CASSLGGFWATGELFF. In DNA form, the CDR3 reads TGTGCCAGCAGCTTGGGGGGTTTTTGGGCCACCGGGGAGCTGTTTTTT.

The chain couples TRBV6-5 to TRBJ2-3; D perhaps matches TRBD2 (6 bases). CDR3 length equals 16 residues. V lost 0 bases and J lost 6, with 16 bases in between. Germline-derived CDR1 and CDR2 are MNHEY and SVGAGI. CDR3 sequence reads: CASSYSTLARGDTQYF. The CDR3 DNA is TGTGCCAGCAGTTACTCGACGCTAGCGAGGGGCGATACGCAGTATTTT.

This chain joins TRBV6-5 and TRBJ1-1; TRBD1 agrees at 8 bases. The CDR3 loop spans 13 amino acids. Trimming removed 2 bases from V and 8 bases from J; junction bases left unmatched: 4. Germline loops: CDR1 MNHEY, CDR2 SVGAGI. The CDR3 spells CASSYLRQGEAFF. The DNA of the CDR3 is TGTGCCAGCAGTTACCTTAGACAGGGGGAAGCTTTCTTT.

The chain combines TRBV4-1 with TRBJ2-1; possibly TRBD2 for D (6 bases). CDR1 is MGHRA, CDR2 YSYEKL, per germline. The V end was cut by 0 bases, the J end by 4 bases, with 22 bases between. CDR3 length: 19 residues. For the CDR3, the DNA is TGCGCCAGCAGCCAAGAAGGGGTAAGGGCGGGACGAGTATACAATGAGCAGTTCTTC. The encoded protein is CASSQEGVRAGRVYNEQFF.

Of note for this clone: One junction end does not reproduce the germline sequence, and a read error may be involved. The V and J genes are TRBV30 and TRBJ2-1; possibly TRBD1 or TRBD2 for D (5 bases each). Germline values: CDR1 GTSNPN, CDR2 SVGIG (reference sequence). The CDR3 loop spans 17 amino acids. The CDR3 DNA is TGTGCCCGGAGTGGGGGTTTTGGCGGCAGCTCCTACAATGAGCAGTTCTTC. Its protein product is CARSGGFGGSSYNEQFF.

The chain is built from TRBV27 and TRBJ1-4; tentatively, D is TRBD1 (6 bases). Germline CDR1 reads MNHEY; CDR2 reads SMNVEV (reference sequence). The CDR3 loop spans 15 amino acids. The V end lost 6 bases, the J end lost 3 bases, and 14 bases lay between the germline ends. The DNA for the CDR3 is TGTGCCAGCAGCAAAGGGGGGCGGGCTAATGAAAAACTGTTTTTT. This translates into CASSKGGRANEKLFF.

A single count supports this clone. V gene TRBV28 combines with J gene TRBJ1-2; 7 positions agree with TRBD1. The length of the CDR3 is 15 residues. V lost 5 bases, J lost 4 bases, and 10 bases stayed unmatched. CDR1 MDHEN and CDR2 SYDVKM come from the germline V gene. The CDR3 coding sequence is TGTGCCAGCAGTCCGGACCCGGGACAGCGCTATGGCTACACCTTC. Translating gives CASSPDPGQRYGYTF.

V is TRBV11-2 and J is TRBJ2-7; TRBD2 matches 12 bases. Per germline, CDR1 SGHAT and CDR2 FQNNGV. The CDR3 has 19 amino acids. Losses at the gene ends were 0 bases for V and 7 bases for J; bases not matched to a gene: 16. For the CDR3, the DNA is TGTGCCAGCAGCTTAGAAGGGGTTGGACTAGCGGGACGGCTGACGGAGCAGTACTTC. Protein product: CASSLEGVGLAGRLTEQYF.

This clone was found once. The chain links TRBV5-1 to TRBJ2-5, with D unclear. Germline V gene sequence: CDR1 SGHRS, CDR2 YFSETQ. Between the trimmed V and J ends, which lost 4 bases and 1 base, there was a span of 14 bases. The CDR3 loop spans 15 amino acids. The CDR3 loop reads CASSISLAAQETQYF. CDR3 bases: TGCGCCAGCAGCATTAGCTTGGCGGCCCAAGAGACCCAGTACTTC.

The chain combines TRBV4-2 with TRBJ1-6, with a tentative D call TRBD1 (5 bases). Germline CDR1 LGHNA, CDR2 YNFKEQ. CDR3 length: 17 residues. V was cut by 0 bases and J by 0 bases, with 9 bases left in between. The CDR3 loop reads CASSQEGRSSYNSPLHF. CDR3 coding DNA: TGTGCCAGCAGCCAAGAGGGACGGAGCTCCTATAATTCACCCCTCCACTTT.

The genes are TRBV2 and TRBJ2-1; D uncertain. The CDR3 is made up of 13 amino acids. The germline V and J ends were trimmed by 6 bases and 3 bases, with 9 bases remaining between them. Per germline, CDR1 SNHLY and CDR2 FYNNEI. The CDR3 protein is CASSATDYNEQFF. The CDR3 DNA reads TGTGCCAGCAGCGCAACAGACTACAATGAGCAGTTCTTC.

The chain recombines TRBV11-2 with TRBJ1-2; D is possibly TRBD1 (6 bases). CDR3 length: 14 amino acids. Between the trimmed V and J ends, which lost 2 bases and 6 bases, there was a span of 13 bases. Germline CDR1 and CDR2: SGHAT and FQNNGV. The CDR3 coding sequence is TGTGCCAGCAGCTTATCGACAGGAGGGGATGGCTACACCTTC. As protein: CASSLSTGGDGYTF. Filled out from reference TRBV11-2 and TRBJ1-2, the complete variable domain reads EAGVAQSPRYKIIEKRQSVAFWCNPISGHATLYWYQQILGQGPKLLIQFQNNGVVDDSQLPKDRFSAERLKGVDSTLKIQPAKLEDSAVYLCASSLSTGGDGYTFGSGTRLTVV.

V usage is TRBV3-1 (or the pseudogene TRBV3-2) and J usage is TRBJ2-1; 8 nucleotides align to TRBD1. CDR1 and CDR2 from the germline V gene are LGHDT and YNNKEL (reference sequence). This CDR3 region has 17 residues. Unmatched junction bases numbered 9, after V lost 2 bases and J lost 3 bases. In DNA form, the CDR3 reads TGTGCCAGCAGCCAACTCTCATGGGGGACAGGCTACAATGAGCAGTTCTTC. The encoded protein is CASSQLSWGTGYNEQFF.

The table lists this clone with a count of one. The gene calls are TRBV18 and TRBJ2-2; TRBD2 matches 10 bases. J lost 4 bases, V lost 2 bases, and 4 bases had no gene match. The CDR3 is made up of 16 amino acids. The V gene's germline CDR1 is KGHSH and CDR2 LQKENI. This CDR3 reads CASSPSRLAGTGELFF. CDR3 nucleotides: TGTGCCAGCTCACCATCTAGACTAGCGGGCACCGGGGAGCTGTTTTTT.

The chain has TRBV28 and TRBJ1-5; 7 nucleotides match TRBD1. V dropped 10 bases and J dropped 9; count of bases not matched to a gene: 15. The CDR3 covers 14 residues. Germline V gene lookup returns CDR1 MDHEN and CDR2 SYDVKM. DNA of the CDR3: TGTGCCACCCTCCCCGGGACAGTGCTCGTGCCCCAGCATTTT. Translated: CATLPGTVLVPQHF.

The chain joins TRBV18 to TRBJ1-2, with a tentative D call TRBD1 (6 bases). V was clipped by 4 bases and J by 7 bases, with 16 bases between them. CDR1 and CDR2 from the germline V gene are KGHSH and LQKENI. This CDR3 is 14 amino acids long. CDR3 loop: CASSLQGYDSGYTF. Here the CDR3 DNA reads TGTGCCAGCTCACTACAGGGATATGACTCTGGCTACACCTTC.

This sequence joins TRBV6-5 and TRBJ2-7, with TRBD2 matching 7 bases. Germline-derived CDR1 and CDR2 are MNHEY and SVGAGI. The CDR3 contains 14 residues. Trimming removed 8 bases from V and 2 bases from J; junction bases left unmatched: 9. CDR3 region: CASSQRDVAYEQYF. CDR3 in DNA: TGTGCCAGCTCCCAGCGGGACGTCGCCTACGAGCAGTACTTC.

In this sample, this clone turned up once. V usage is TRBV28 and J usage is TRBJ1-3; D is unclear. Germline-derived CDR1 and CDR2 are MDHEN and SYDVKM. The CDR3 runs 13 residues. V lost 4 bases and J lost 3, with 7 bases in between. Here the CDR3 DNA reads TGTGCCAGCAGTTCGGCCGTTGGAAACACCATATATTTT. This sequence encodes CASSSAVGNTIYF.

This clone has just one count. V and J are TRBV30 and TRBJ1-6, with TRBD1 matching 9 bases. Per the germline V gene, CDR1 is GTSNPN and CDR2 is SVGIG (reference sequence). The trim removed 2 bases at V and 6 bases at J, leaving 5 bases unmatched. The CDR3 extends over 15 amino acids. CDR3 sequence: CAWSKGTGPNSPLHF. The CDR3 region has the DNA TGTGCCTGGAGTAAAGGGACAGGGCCTAATTCACCCCTCCACTTT. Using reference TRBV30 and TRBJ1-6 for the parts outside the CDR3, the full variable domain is SQTIHQWPATLVQPVGSPLSLECTVEGTSNPNLYWYRQAAGRGLQLLFYSVGIGQISSEVPQNLSASRPQDRQFILSSKKLLLSDSGFYLCAWSKGTGPNSPLHFGNGTRLTVT.

The CDR3, as DNA: TGTGCCTGGAGTGTAATTCCCCCGGGCGAGCAGTACTTC. Protein product: CAWSVIPPGEQYF. The gene calls are TRBV30 and TRBJ2-7, with D uncertain. This CDR3 comprises 13 residues. CDR1 and CDR2 from the germline V gene are GTSNPN and SVGIG (reference sequence). V was shortened by 0 bases and J by 6 bases, with 12 bases between the two germline ends.

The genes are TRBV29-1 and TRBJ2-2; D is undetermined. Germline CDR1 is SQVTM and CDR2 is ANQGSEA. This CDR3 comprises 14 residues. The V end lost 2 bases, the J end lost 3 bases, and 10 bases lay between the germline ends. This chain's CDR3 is CSVEYTQYTGELFF. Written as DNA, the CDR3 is TGCAGCGTTGAATACACGCAGTACACCGGGGAGCTGTTTTTT.

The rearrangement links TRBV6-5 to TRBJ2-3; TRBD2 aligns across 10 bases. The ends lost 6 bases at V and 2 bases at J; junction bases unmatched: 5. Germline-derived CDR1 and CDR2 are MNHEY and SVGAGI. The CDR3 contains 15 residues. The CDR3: CASSVLAGITDTQYF. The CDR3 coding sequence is TGTGCCAGCAGCGTACTAGCGGGAATCACAGATACGCAGTATTTT.

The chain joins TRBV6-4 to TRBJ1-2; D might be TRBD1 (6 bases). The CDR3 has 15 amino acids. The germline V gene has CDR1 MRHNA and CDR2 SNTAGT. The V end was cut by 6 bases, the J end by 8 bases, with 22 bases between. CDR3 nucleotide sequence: TGTGCCAGCAGCGCAACTGAGGGGGGCGCGTCCGGCTACACCTTC. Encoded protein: CASSATEGGASGYTF.

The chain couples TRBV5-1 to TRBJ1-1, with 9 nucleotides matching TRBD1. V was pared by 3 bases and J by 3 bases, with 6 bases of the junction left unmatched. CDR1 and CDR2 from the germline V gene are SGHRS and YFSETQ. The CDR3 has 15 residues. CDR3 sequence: CASSWGDRDDTEAFF. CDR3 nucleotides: TGCGCCAGCAGCTGGGGGGACAGGGACGACACTGAAGCTTTCTTT. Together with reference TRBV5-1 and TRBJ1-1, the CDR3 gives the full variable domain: KAGVTQTPRYLIKTRGQQVTLSCSPISGHRSVSWYQQTPGQGLQFLFEYFSETQRNKGNFPGRFSGRQFSNSRSEMNVSTLELGDSALYLCASSWGDRDDTEAFFGQGTRLTVV.